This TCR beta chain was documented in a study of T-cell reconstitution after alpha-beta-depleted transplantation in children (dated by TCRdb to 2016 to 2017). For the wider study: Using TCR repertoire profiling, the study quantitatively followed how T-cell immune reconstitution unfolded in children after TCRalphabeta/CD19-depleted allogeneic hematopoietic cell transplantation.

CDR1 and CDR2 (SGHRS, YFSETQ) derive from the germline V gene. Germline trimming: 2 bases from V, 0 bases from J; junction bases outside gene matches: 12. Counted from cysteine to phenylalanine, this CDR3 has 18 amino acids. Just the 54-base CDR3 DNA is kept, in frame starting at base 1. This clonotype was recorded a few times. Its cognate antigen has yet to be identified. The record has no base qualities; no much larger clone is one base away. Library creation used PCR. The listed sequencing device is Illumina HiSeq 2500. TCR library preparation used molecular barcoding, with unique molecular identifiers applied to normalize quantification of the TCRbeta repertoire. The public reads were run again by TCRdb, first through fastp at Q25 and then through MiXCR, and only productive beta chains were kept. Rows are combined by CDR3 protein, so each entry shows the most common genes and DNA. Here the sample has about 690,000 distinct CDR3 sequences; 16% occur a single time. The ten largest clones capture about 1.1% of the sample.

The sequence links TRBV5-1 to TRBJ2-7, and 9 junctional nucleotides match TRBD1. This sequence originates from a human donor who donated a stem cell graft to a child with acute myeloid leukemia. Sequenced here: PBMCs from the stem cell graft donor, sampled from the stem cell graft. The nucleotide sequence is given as TGCGCCAGCAGCTTAACAACCGGGACAGGGCATAGCTCCTACGAGCAGTACTTC. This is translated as CASSLTTGTGHSSYEQYF.